Reported below is one TCR beta chain. This entry comes from a study of blood T cell repertoires in COVID-19. The wider study: COVID-19 samples from acute and convalescent phases originated in the United States, Italy and Spain. PBMCs, B-cell-depleted T cells, or T cells provided the cDNA or gDNA that made up the material.

Under the authors' procedure: Using reference gene primer amplification, nucleated cell counts were estimated. Profiling relied on immunoSEQ multiplex PCR, and the TCRdb table lists in-frame clones only, not all of them. The V and J calls and clone size were taken over from that table, and D and trimming were inferred from the DNA. The table lists some 150,000 clones, 90% of them singletons. V lost 4 bases to trimming and J lost 9 bases, with 7 bases between them. Germline CDR1 is SEHNR and CDR2 is FQNEAQ (reference sequence). This CDR3 is 12 amino acids long. The TCR sequence derives from an elderly woman with acute or convalescent COVID-19. The V gene is TRBV7-9, the J gene TRBJ1-6; D perhaps matches TRBD1 (5 bases). The sequenced sample consisted of peripheral blood. DNA for the CDR3: TGTGCCAGCAGCTGGGGCATTTCACCCCTCCACTTT. It specifies CASSWGISPLHF.